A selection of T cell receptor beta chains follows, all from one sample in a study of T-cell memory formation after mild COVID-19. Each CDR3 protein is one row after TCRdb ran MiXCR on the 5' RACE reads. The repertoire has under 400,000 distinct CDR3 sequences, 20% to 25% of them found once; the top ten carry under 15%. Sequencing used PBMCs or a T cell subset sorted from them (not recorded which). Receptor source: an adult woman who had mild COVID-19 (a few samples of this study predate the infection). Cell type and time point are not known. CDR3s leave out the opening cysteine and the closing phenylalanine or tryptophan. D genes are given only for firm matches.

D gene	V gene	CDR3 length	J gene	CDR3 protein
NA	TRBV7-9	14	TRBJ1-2	ASSPYWSRESGGYT
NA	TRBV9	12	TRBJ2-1	ASSVSPDLNEQF
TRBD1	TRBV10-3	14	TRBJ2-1	AISEAGQEIYNEQF
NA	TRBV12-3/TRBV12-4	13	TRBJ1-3	ASSPLKVSGNTIY
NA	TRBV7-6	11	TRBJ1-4	ASSLRTNEKLF
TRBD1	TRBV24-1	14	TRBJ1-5	ATSDRNRGPQGPQH
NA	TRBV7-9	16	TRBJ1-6	ASSLAGSRLNYNSPLH
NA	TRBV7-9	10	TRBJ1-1	ASSLVAAEAF
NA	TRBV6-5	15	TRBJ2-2	ASSYSGYRGNTGELF
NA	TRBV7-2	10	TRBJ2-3	ASTYRGGTQY
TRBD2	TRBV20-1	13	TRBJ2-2	SARESGRDTGELF
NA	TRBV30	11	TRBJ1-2	AWYSRGAAGYT
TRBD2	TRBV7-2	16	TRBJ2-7	ASSLGERGLAASKEQY
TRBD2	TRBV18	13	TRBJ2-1	ASSPDSGRSNEQF
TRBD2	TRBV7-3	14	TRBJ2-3	ASSPFSSGGTDTQY
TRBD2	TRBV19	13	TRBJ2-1	ASNKAGVLINEQF
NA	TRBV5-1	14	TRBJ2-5	ASSFRSGLGQETQY
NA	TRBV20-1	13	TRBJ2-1	SAYQGHRSYNEQF
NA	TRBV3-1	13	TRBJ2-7	ASSQERLIPYEQY
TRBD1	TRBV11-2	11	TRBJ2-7	ASSRQGTYEQY
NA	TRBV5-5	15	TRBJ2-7	ASSLVGSAGGSYEQY
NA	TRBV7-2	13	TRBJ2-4	ASSYGPLAKNIQY
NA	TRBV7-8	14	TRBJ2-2	ASSLFYPAGTGELF
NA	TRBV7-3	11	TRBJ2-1	ASSLGSLNEQF
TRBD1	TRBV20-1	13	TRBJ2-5	SARELQGDLETQY
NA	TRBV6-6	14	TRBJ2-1	ASRAQQGSSYNEQF
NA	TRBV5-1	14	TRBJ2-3	ASSLGQGLRTDTQY
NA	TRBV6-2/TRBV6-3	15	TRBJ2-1	ASSYPPAEIPHNEQF
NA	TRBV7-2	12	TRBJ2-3	ASSPTSTTDTQY
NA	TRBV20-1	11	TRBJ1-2	SARTGRADGYT
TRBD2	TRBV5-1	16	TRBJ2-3	ASSFGLAGQTSTDTQY
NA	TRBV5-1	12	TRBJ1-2	ASSSSQGIYGYT
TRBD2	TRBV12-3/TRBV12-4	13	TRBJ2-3	ASRQGLAATDTQY
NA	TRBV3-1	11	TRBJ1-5	ASSQEESGPQH
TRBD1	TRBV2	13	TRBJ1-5	ASRSAGTGYQPQH
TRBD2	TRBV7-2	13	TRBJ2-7	ASSLELAGGYEQY
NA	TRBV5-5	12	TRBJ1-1	ASSLVPLQSEAF
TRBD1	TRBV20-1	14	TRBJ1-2	SAAVNDRGRNYGYT
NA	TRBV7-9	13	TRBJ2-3	ASSLGTVSGDTQY
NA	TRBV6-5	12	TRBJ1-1	ASSYLGGATEAF
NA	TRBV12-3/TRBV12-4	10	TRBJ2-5	ASSSAPETQY
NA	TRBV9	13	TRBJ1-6	ASSATGFYNSPLH
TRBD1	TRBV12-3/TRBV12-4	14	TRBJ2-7	ASSPKGQESLYEQY
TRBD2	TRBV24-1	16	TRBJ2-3	ATSDLMGTSGSTDTQY
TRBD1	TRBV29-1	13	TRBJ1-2	SVDGTGVLFSGYT
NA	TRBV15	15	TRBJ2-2	ATSRDLTGLKTGELF
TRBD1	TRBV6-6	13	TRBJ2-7	ASSIGTGVRYEQY
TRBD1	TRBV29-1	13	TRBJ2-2	SVEAGTGLTGELF
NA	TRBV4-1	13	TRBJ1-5	ASSQVLYSNQPQH
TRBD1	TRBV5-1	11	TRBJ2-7	ASGTGATYEQY
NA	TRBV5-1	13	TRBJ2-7	ASSPEAGRPNEQY
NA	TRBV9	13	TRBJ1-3	ASSVENSRLDTIY
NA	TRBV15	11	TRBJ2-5	ATSRGRGETQY
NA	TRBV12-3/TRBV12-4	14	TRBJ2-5	ASSYMGLQGQETQY
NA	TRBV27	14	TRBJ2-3	ASRLKRDRLTDTQY
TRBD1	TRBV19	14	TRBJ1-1	ASIKSMTGLNTEAF
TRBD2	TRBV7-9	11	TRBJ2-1	ASSRSGGPGQF
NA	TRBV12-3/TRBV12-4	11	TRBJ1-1	ASSLDRTPSAF
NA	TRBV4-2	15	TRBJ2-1	ASSQESGGLRYNEQF
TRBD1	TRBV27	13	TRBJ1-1	ASSAAGTGNTEAF